These T cell receptor beta chains were read from a single sample in a study of shared clonotypes between healthy human individuals. The protocol was immunoSEQ multiplex PCR, while the TCRdb copy is restricted to in-frame clones and leaves out a portion. Seen here are about 2.1 million clones, roughly 91% observed once, and the top ten hold more than 1.5%. The sequenced sample was naive CD8+ T cells from PBMCs. Source of these receptors: a man younger than 35 in good health. Some clones in this sample may be carry-over from other donors' samples. CDR3s include the opening cysteine and the closing phenylalanine or tryptophan. D genes are given only for firm matches.

J gene | D gene | V gene | CDR3 protein | CDR3 DNA
TRBJ2-1 | TRBD2 | TRBV4-3 | CASSQRAGGGNEQFF | TGCGCCAGCAGCCAAAGAGCGGGAGGGGGGAATGAGCAGTTCTTC
TRBJ1-4 | - | TRBV15 | CATSSGQTNEKLFF | TGTGCCACCAGCAGTGGACAGACGAATGAAAAACTGTTTTTT
TRBJ2-3 | TRBD2 | TRBV28 | CASIQGVWREGLADTQYF | TGTGCCAGCATTCAGGGGGTCTGGCGGGAGGGCCTCGCAGATACGCAGTATTTT
TRBJ2-7 | - | TRBV6-5 | CASAYRISSYEQYF | TGTGCCAGCGCCTACAGGATCAGCTCCTACGAGCAGTACTTC
TRBJ2-7 | TRBD2 | TRBV15 | CATTKERPRLADSYEQYF | TGTGCCACCACCAAGGAAAGACCTCGGCTAGCGGATTCCTACGAGCAGTACTTC
TRBJ2-7 | - | TRBV14 | CASSQVSVLGANEQYF | TGTGCCAGCAGCCAAGTGTCCGTATTGGGGGCTAACGAGCAGTACTTC
TRBJ2-7 | TRBD1 | TRBV2 | CASSERGQLFYEQYF | TGTGCCAGCAGTGAAAGGGGACAGCTATTTTACGAGCAGTACTTC
TRBJ2-1 | - | TRBV28 | CASSSLRVSLDNEQFF | TGTGCCAGCAGTTCACTGCGAGTTAGCTTGGACAATGAGCAGTTCTTC
TRBJ2-2 | - | TRBV5-6 | CASSLGVTGELFF | TGTGCCAGCAGCTTAGGGGTGACCGGGGAGCTGTTTTTT
TRBJ1-2 | TRBD1 | TRBV27 | CASSPDRGQPLSGYTF | TGTGCCAGCAGTCCCGACAGGGGACAACCCCTCTCTGGCTACACCTTC